This T cell receptor (beta chain) was found in a study of cytomegalovirus exposure and HLA in healthy donors. Study context: The approximately 120 validation repertoires used the same platform as the roughly 720 first-cohort repertoires (as reported by a later analysis).

This table comes from immunoSEQ multiplex PCR, and its TCRdb copy is limited to in-frame clones, with some not included. The sample comprises 300,000 to 350,000 clones, 88% of which are singletons, and around 0.88% rests with the top ten. Note on this clone: The antigen is undetermined.

Germline trimming cut 8 bases from V and 4 bases from J; bases unmatched to any gene: 7. The germline CDR1 and CDR2 sequences are SNHLY and FYNNEI. CDR3 length equals 13 residues. Findings and caveats of the study: TCR beta chains numbering approximately 150 were designated cytomegalovirus-associated.

The receptor's source is a man aged 30-40 years in good health and CMV-seronegative. The chain carries TRBV2 and TRBJ1-1; 7 bases are a match to TRBD1. The sample was PBMCs. This CDR3 reads CASGDRAVTEAFF. The DNA of the CDR3 is TGTGCCAGCGGAGACAGGGCGGTCACTGAAGCTTTCTTT.